A single sample gave rise to the 25 T cell receptor beta chains below, sequenced in a study of T cells after yellow fever vaccination. TCRdb recomputed calls from the 5' RACE reads with MiXCR, one row per CDR3 protein. The sample carries fewer than 400,000 distinct CDR3 sequences, approximately 5.7% recorded once. The sample was PBMCs, taken 5 days after the yellow fever booster vaccination. The receptor set was obtained from a man aged 30-40 years who received the YFV17D yellow fever vaccine.

This clonotype occurred a few times. V usage is TRBV6-5 and J usage is TRBJ1-6, with 7 bases identical to TRBD1. CDR3 length: 15 amino acids. Germline assignment: CDR1 MNHEY and CDR2 SVGAGI. J gave up 9 bases and V 6 bases, and 11 bases lay outside the gene matches. This chain's CDR3 is CASRLDRELPSPLHF. As DNA, the CDR3 is TGTGCCAGCAGACTCGACAGGGAGCTGCCTTCACCCCTCCACTTT.

The V and J genes are TRBV5-6 and TRBJ2-3, with D hard to call. The CDR3 has 14 amino acids. CDR1 is SGHDT and CDR2 is YYEEEE in the germline V gene. The V and J ends lost 2 bases and 4 bases respectively, with 11 bases between them. CDR3 coding DNA: TGTGCCAGCAGCTTCCTGACCGGGTCAGATACGCAGTATTTT. As protein: CASSFLTGSDTQYF.

CDR3 loop: CASSPLSGADTQYF. For the CDR3, the DNA is TGTGCCAGCTCACCACTTTCCGGAGCAGATACGCAGTATTTT. V is TRBV18 and J is TRBJ2-3; D remains unclear. Trimming removed 1 base from V and 4 bases from J, with 9 bases in between. Germline CDR1 and CDR2: KGHSH and LQKENI. CDR3 length: 14 amino acids.

The chain uses TRBV10-3 and TRBJ2-3; the match to TRBD2 covers 7 bases. Germline lookup yields CDR1 ENHRY and CDR2 SYGVKD. The CDR3 totals 16 residues. V was clipped by 6 bases and J by 0 bases; unmatched bases: 9. CDR3: CAISVGGVASTDTQYF. The DNA for the CDR3 is TGTGCCATCAGCGTTGGGGGGGTCGCTAGCACAGATACGCAGTATTTT.

The chain has TRBV5-1 and TRBJ2-1, with TRBD1 matching over 8 bases. Germline assignment: CDR1 SGHRS and CDR2 YFSETQ. Trimming cost V 4 bases and J 1 base; bases outside gene matches: 7. The CDR3 totals 16 residues. CDR3 region: CASSQTGAKSYNEQFF. The CDR3 DNA reads as TGCGCCAGCAGCCAGACAGGGGCAAAATCCTACAATGAGCAGTTCTTC.

The chain is built from TRBV7-9 and TRBJ1-1; D is uncertain. There are 13 residues in the CDR3. CDR1 is SEHNR and CDR2 is FQNEAQ in the germline V gene (reference sequence). Trimming cost V 1 base and J 6 bases, with 9 bases left between them. CDR3 in DNA: TGTGCCAGCAGCTTAGGCGGAGGTCCTGAAGCTTTCTTT. Protein: CASSLGGGPEAFF. The full variable domain, in which reference TRBV7-9 and TRBJ1-1 provide the parts outside the CDR3, is DTGVSQNPRHKITKRGQNVTFRCDPISEHNRLYWYRQTLGQGPEFLTYFQNEAQLEKSRLLSDRFSAERPKGSFSTLEIQRTEQGDSAMYLCASSLGGGPEAFFGQGTRLTVV.

J is TRBJ2-4 and V is TRBV6-2 or TRBV6-3; D remains unclear. Germline CDR1 reads MNHEY; CDR2 reads SVGEGT. V was pared by 5 bases and J by 3 bases, with 8 bases between. The CDR3 extends over 13 amino acids. CDR3 nucleotides: TGTGCCAGCAGTCTGGAATTCAAAAACATTCAGTACTTC. Its protein is CASSLEFKNIQYF.

This clonotype was recorded at least ten times. The V and J genes are TRBV3-1 and TRBJ2-2; D is uncertain. The ends were cut back, 3 bases at V and 0 bases at J, with 2 bases in the middle. Looked up from germline, CDR1 is LGHDT and CDR2 is YNNKEL (reference sequence). This CDR3 has 13 amino acids. CDR3 coding DNA: TGTGCCAGCAGCCAGGCGAACACCGGGGAGCTGTTTTTT. The encoded protein is CASSQANTGELFF.

This clonotype was detected a few times. V is TRBV6-2 or TRBV6-3 and J is TRBJ2-1, with 12 positions matching TRBD1. The CDR3 has 14 amino acids. The junction had 14 bases not matched to a gene; V was cut back by 11 bases and J by 12 bases. Germline V gives CDR1 MNHEY, CDR2 SVGEGT. The CDR3 spells CASKGTGGSSGQFF. The CDR3 nucleotides read TGTGCCTCCAAGGGGACAGGGGGCTCTTCCGGGCAGTTCTTC.

This clonotype has only a few counts. This chain joins TRBV19 and TRBJ1-2; maybe TRBD1 (6 bases). The CDR3 is made up of 13 amino acids. The V end lost 10 bases, the J end lost 6 bases, and 18 bases lay between the germline ends. The V gene's germline CDR1 is LNHDA and CDR2 SQIVND (reference sequence). The CDR3 bases are TGTGCCACCTTGACTACACACAGGGATGGCTACACCTTC. This codes for CATLTTHRDGYTF.

The CDR3 loop is CASVGDGTDTQYF. The CDR3 region has the DNA TGTGCCAGCGTCGGAGACGGCACAGATACGCAGTATTTT. V is TRBV16 and J is TRBJ2-3, with no clear D. V lost 8 bases and J 1 base, leaving 10 bases between the germline ends. The CDR3 has 13 residues. The germline CDR1 and CDR2 sequences are KGHSY and FQNENV.

This clonotype was detected many times. The rearrangement joins TRBV10-1 to TRBJ2-1; 7 bases are a match to TRBD2. The V and J ends lost 3 bases and 4 bases, in that order; junction bases with no gene match: 9. The CDR3 is 16 amino acids. Germline V gives CDR1 WNHNN, CDR2 SYGVQD (reference sequence). For the CDR3, the DNA is TGCGCCAGCAGTGACTGGGCTAGCGGACAATACAATGAGCAGTTCTTC. This encodes CASSDWASGQYNEQFF.

This clonotype was seen only a few times. This chain uses TRBV5-6 with TRBJ2-2, with 10 nucleotides matching TRBD1. This CDR3 is 19 amino acids long. Trimming at V came to 0 bases and at J to 1 base, leaving 9 bases not matched to a gene. Germline lookup yields CDR1 SGHDT and CDR2 YYEEEE. CDR3 sequence reads: CASSLAWGQGTVNTGELFF. The CDR3 DNA follows: TGTGCCAGCAGCTTGGCATGGGGACAGGGGACCGTGAACACCGGGGAGCTGTTTTTT.

The chain has TRBV20-1 and TRBJ2-6; D is unclear. Germline CDR1 reads DFQATT; CDR2 reads SNEGSKA (reference sequence). The CDR3 has 14 amino acids. V was pared by 6 bases and J by 2 bases, with 11 bases between. The CDR3 sequence: CSAPFRTGANVLTF. The CDR3, as DNA: TGCAGTGCCCCGTTTAGGACTGGGGCCAACGTCCTGACTTTC.

This clonotype was picked up a small number of times. The J gene is TRBJ2-7, the V gene TRBV14; 7 positions agree with TRBD1. The junction had 3 bases not matched to a gene; V was cut back by 2 bases and J by 2 bases. Germline V gives CDR1 SGHDN, CDR2 FVKESK. This CDR3 spans 14 amino acids. The CDR3 nucleotides are TGTGCCAGCAGCCAACGGGACAGAGCCTACGAGCAGTACTTC. This encodes CASSQRDRAYEQYF.

The chain uses TRBV3-1 and TRBJ2-2, with D possibly matching TRBD2 (5 bases). Trimming shortened V by 3 bases and J by 7 bases, and 6 bases separated the two germline ends. The CDR3 has 12 amino acids. Germline-derived CDR1 and CDR2 are LGHDT and YNNKEL (reference sequence). The CDR3 nucleotides read TGTGCCAGCAGCCAGGCGGGCGGGGAGCTGTTTTTT. Its translation is CASSQAGGELFF.

This clonotype was detected only a few times. The chain uses TRBV11-2 and TRBJ2-5; D possibly corresponds to TRBD2 (5 bases). The CDR3 is made up of 16 amino acids. Germline-derived CDR1 and CDR2 are SGHAT and FQNNGV. The V gene lost 1 base and the J gene lost 5 bases, with 17 bases spanning the gap. CDR3 DNA: TGTGCCAGCAGCTTAGGATCTGGCCCCTCGGGGGAGACCCAGTACTTC. This sequence encodes CASSLGSGPSGETQYF. Together with reference TRBV11-2 and TRBJ2-5, the CDR3 gives the full variable domain: EAGVAQSPRYKIIEKRQSVAFWCNPISGHATLYWYQQILGQGPKLLIQFQNNGVVDDSQLPKDRFSAERLKGVDSTLKIQPAKLEDSAVYLCASSLGSGPSGETQYFGPGTRLLVL.

This clonotype has more than one count but fewer than ten. This rearrangement joins TRBV12-3 or TRBV12-4 to TRBJ2-5; the match to TRBD2 covers 12 bases. The CDR3 totals 19 residues. V was clipped by 5 bases and J by 5 bases; unmatched bases: 18. The CDR3 DNA is TGTGCCAGCAGTCCCCGAAGGACTAGCGGGACAAACAGGGGGGAGACCCAGTACTTC. This translates into CASSPRRTSGTNRGETQYF.

This clonotype showed up just a few times. The chain has TRBV27 and TRBJ2-7; D possibly corresponds to TRBD1 (6 bases). V lost 4 bases and J 6 bases, leaving 13 bases between the germline ends. Germline V CDR1 and CDR2: MNHEY, SMNVEV (reference sequence). There are 13 residues in the CDR3. The CDR3 region is CASSWGVGGEQYF. CDR3 nucleotide sequence: TGTGCCAGCAGTTGGGGTGTAGGGGGCGAGCAGTACTTC.

J is TRBJ2-4 and V is TRBV30, with D uncertain. The V and J ends lost 8 bases and 0 bases respectively, with 14 bases between them. Per germline, CDR1 GTSNPN and CDR2 SVGIG (reference sequence). The CDR3 sequence is 14 residues long. The CDR3 bases are TGTGCCGGCAAAGGGAACCAAGCCAAAAACATTCAGTACTTC. Translation: CAGKGNQAKNIQYF.

This clonotype was detected many times. V is TRBV6-2 or TRBV6-3 and J is TRBJ2-7; the D is unclear. V was trimmed by 2 bases and J by 0 bases, leaving 5 bases between them. The germline V gene encodes CDR1 MNHEY and CDR2 SVGEGT. The length of the CDR3 is 13 residues. The CDR3: CASSYPLSYEQYF. The DNA of the CDR3 is TGTGCCAGCAGTTACCCTCTCTCCTACGAGCAGTACTTC.

This clonotype was detected many times. This chain uses TRBV9 with TRBJ2-5; 9 bases match TRBD1. Unmatched junction bases numbered 4, after V lost 0 bases and J lost 4 bases. CDR1 and CDR2 (germline): SGDLS, YYNGEE. This CDR3 has 15 residues. The CDR3 spells CASSVATGGVETQYF. In DNA form, the CDR3 reads TGTGCCAGCAGCGTAGCTACAGGGGGCGTAGAGACCCAGTACTTC.

This clonotype occurred many times. The chain recombines TRBV7-2 with TRBJ2-3, with TRBD2 identical over 9 bases. Trimming removed 3 bases from V and 4 bases from J; junction bases left unmatched: 5. CDR1 and CDR2 (germline): SGHTA, FQGNSA. This CDR3 contains 15 residues. CDR3 in DNA: TGTGCCAGCAGCTTCATAGCGGGAGAGGCAGATACGCAGTATTTT. Amino acids: CASSFIAGEADTQYF.

This clonotype was seen at least ten times. V is TRBV5-1 and J is TRBJ2-1; D may be TRBD2 (5 bases). V lost 3 bases and J 9 bases, leaving 16 bases between the germline ends. CDR3 length equals 14 residues. CDR1 and CDR2 (germline): SGHRS, YFSETQ. The CDR3 sequence is CASSSSIPAGEQFF. For the CDR3, the DNA is TGCGCCAGCAGCTCATCTATTCCCGCGGGTGAGCAGTTCTTC. The variable domain in full, completed from reference TRBV5-1 and TRBJ2-1, reads KAGVTQTPRYLIKTRGQQVTLSCSPISGHRSVSWYQQTPGQGLQFLFEYFSETQRNKGNFPGRFSGRQFSNSRSEMNVSTLELGDSALYLCASSSSIPAGEQFFGPGTRLTVL.

The chain employs TRBV12-3 or TRBV12-4 and TRBJ2-1, with TRBD2 matching 9 bases. Trimming at V came to 3 bases and at J to 7 bases, leaving 16 bases not matched to a gene. The CDR3 has 18 amino acids. CDR3: CASSFGGSGRGSRNEQFF. In DNA form, the CDR3 reads TGTGCCAGCAGTTTTGGTGGTAGCGGGAGAGGGAGTAGAAATGAGCAGTTCTTC.